This T cell receptor beta chain is from a study of cytomegalovirus exposure and HLA in healthy donors. Study-wide background: A subsequent analysis reported that the 120 validation repertoires were produced on the same platform that had also been used for the 666 first-cohort repertoires.

Here immunoSEQ multiplex PCR was the method, and the copy in TCRdb shows in-frame clones only, minus some. Of approximately 170,000 clones detected, more than 80% appear once; the ten largest clones hold 3%. Findings and limits, study-wide: Reported performance of the classifier showed diagnosis of cytomegalovirus status with high specificity and sensitivity. In vitro assays verified that a few CMV-associated chains recognized CMV antigens specifically.

CDR1 is SGHTS and CDR2 is YDEGEE in the germline V gene. V dropped 4 bases and J dropped 3; count of bases not matched to a gene: 6. CDR3 length equals 16 residues. For this clone: Its antigen remains unknown.

The chain is built from TRBV5-8 and TRBJ2-1, with TRBD2 identical over 11 bases. This clonotype originated in a woman younger than 35 in good health and CMV-seropositive. The sample consisted of PBMCs. CDR3 loop: CASSVGLAGHYNEQFF. The DNA of the CDR3 is TGTGCCAGCAGCGTCGGACTAGCGGGTCACTACAATGAGCAGTTCTTC.